This record looks at one T cell receptor (beta chain) sequence and its context. Per the original data handling: Researchers report that nucleated cell counts were estimated from reference gene primer amplification. Profiled with immunoSEQ multiplex PCR; TCRdb holds only in-frame clones, not every one. The DNA was the basis for D and trimming; V, J and clone size are from that table. The data contain roughly 76,000 clones, under 95% of them singletons. The sample is drawn from a study of blood T cell repertoires in COVID-19. Study background: Sites across the United States, Italy and Spain contributed samples from acute and convalescent COVID-19. Nucleic acid was either cDNA or gDNA, and it came from T cells, B-cell-depleted T cells, or PBMCs.

The sequence was collected from a woman aged 55-70 years with active COVID-19. Sequences were obtained from peripheral blood.

The CDR3 sequence is CASGWSGYNSPLHF. The CDR3 DNA sequence: TGTGCCAGTGGGTGGTCAGGTTATAATTCACCCCTCCACTTT. The chain employs TRBV28 and TRBJ1-6; D remains ambiguous. The CDR3 has 14 residues. V lost 9 bases, J lost 4 bases, and 13 bases lay in between. Germline CDR1 reads MDHEN; CDR2 reads SYDVKM.